Sequencing of this T cell receptor (beta chain) was carried out in a study of T cell repertoires in cytomegalovirus infection. Points from the study as a whole: In two of eight donors, the top clonotype was HLA-C-restricted CMV-specific.

One entry per CDR3 protein, called by TCRdb with MiXCR from the reads. The sample lists approximately 1,000,000 distinct CDR3 sequences, about a third occurring once. This clonotype was detected a few times. Its antigen remains unknown. The CDR3 totals 15 residues. Trimming removed 6 bases at V and 0 bases at J, with 12 bases between. From germline, CDR1 is MNHEY and CDR2 SMNVEV (reference sequence). This clonotype originated in a human donor in good health (CMV status not recorded). Some clones in this sample may be carry-over from other donors' samples. This chain uses TRBV27 with TRBJ2-1; D is unclear. The sample consisted of cultured CD8+ T cells from PBMCs, taken from culture after CMV antigen stimulation. The CDR3 sequence: CASRAIMSSYNEQFF. The DNA of the CDR3 is TGTGCCAGCAGGGCCATCATGAGCTCCTACAATGAGCAGTTCTTC.